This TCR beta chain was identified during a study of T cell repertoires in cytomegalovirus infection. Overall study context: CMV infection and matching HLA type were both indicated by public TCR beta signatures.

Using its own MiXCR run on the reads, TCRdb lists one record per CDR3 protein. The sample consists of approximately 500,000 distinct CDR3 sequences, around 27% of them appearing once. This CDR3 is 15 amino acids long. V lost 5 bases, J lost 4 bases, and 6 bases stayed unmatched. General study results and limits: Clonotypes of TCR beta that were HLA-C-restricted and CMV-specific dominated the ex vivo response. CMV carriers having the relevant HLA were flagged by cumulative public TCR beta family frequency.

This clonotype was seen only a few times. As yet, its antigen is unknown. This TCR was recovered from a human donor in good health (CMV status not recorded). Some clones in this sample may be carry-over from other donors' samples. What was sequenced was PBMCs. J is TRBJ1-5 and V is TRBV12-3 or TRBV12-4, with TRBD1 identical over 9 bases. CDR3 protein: CASSPGTGWNQPQHF. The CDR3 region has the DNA TGTGCCAGCAGTCCCGGGACAGGGTGGAATCAGCCCCAGCATTTT.